This entry features one T cell receptor (beta chain) sequence. Repertoires were generated with immunoSEQ multiplex PCR, while TCRdb's copy carries only in-frame clones and drops some. The sample lists 36,000 or so clones; 80% to 95% were seen once. The source of the sample is a study of T cell changes during pregnancy in multiple sclerosis. The CDR3 loop spans 15 amino acids. CDR1 and CDR2 from the germline V gene are SGHTA and FQGTGA. With V trimmed by 4 bases and J by 9 bases, 5 bases remained unmatched. The clonotype comes from a female donor with multiple sclerosis, enrolled in a pregnancy study. The specimen sequenced was PBMCs (not recorded whether the cells were cultured). The chain uses TRBV7-3 and TRBJ2-1, with 14 bases aligning to TRBD2. This CDR3 is CASSSGLAGDLEQFF. For the CDR3, the DNA is TGTGCCAGCAGCTCGGGACTAGCGGGAGATCTTGAGCAGTTCTTC.